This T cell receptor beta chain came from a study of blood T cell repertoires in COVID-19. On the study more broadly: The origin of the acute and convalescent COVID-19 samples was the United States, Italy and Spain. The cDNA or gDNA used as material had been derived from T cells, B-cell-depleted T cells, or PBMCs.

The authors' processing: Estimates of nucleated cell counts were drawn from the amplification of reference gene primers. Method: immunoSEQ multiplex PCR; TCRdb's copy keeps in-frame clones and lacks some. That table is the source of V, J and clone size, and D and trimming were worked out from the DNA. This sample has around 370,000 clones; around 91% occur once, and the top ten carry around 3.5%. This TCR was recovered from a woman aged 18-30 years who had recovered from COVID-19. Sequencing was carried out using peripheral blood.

The CDR3 is CASRTGTNQETQYF. The CDR3 DNA reads TGTGCCAGCAGAACTGGGACAAACCAAGAGACCCAGTACTTC. V gene TRBV2 combines with J gene TRBJ2-5; a possible D gene is TRBD1 (6 bases). The germline V gene encodes CDR1 SNHLY and CDR2 FYNNEI. CDR3 length: 14 amino acids. V lost 6 bases to trimming and J lost 0 bases, with 11 bases between them.